In its sample, the clone carrying this T cell receptor beta chain was seen a few times. What it binds is not known. These data belong to a study of beta chain features in type 1 diabetes. About the study: Sorted cell examination encompassed around 100,000,000 cells across all samples.

The study, taken as a whole, reports: All four CD4+ subsets of Type 1 diabetes patients contained TCRB CDR3s that were moderately but significantly shorter. Among type 1 diabetes patients, VDJ junctions had fewer insertions and more deletions.

This CDR3 contains 15 residues. Germline loops: CDR1 SGHRS, CDR2 YFSETQ. After removal of 4 bases from V and 5 bases from J, the junction contained 10 bases not matched to a gene. All of the isolated RNA was reverse transcribed, so expressed TCRB transcripts were sequenced. Profiling relied on immunoSEQ multiplex PCR, and the TCRdb table lists in-frame clones only, not all of them. The repertoire consists of roughly 330,000 clones, with approximately 13% occurring once and the leading ten covering 0.013% to 0.015%. The sequence was collected from a woman aged 18-29 years with type 1 diabetes. J is TRBJ2-5 and V is TRBV5-1; 8 bases match TRBD1. Sequencing was carried out using naive CD4+ T cells from blood. CDR3 DNA: TGCGCCAGCAGCGCAAGGGGCAGGGGGCAGGAGACCCAGTACTTC. Amino acid sequence: CASSARGRGQETQYF.